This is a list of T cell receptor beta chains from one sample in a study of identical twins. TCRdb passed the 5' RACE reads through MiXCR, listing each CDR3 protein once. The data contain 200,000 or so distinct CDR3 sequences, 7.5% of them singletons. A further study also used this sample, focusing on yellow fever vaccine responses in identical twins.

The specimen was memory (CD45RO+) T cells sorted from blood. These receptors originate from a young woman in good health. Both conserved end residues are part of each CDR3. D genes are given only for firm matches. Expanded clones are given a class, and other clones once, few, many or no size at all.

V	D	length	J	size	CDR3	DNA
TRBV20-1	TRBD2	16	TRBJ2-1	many	CSALTERGSSYNEQFF	TGCAGTGCCCTAACGGAGCGGGGGAGCTCCTACAATGAGCAGTTCTTC
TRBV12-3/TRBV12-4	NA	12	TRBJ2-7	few	CASSFGPLEQYF	TGTGCCAGCAGTTTCGGACCGCTGGAGCAGTACTTC
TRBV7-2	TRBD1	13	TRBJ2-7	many	CASRLTGGHEQYF	TGTGCCAGCAGGTTAACAGGGGGCCACGAGCAGTACTTC
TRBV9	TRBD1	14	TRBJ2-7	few	CASSVRGQGGEQYF	TGTGCCAGCAGCGTAAGGGGACAGGGTGGCGAGCAGTACTTC
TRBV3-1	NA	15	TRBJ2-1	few	CASSQAVPTYNEQFF	TGTGCCAGCAGCCAAGCGGTCCCGACTTACAATGAGCAGTTCTTC
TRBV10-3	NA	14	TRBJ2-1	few	CAIGSGSSYNEQFF	TGTGCCATCGGTAGCGGAAGCTCCTACAATGAGCAGTTCTTC
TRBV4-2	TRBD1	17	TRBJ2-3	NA	CASSRRPDRGQVDTQYF	TGTGCCAGCAGCCGTCGCCCGGACAGGGGGCAGGTTGATACGCAGTATTTT
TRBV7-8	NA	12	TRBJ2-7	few	CASSFAAGEQYF	TGTGCCAGCAGCTTTGCGGCAGGCGAGCAGTACTTC
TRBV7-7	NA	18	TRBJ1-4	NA	CACSLALGGRGAEEKLFF	TGTGCCTGCAGTTTAGCGCTAGGGGGTAGGGGGGCGGAGGAAAAACTGTTTTTT
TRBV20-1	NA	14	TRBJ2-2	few	CSARAPQNTGELFF	TGCAGTGCTAGGGCGCCTCAGAACACCGGGGAGCTGTTTTTT
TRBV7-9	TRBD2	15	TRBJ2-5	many	CASSPTSGGWETQYF	TGTGCCAGCAGCCCTACTAGCGGGGGTTGGGAGACCCAGTACTTC
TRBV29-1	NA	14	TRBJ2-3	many	CSGGLGTSTDTQYF	TGCAGCGGCGGACTGGGAACTAGCACAGATACGCAGTATTTT
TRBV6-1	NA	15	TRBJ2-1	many	CASTERTALWDEQFF	TGTGCCAGCACTGAAAGGACAGCACTATGGGATGAGCAGTTCTTC
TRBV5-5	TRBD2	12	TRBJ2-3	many	CASSPAGVTQYF	TGTGCCAGCAGCCCAGCGGGGGTTACGCAGTATTTT
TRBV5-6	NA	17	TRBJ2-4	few	CASSLRGGGAAKNIQYF	TGTGCCAGCAGTCTTCGTGGGGGCGGGGCGGCCAAAAACATTCAGTACTTC
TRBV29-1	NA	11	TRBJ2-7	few	CSVARVNEQYF	TGCAGCGTTGCGCGGGTCAACGAGCAGTACTTC
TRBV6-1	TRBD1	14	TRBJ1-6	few	CASRLTGEGSPLHF	TGTGCCAGCAGACTGACAGGGGAAGGATCACCCCTCCACTTT
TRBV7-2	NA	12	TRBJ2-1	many	CASSENSNEQFF	TGTGCCAGCAGCGAAAATTCAAATGAGCAGTTCTTC
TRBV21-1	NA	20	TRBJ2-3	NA	CASSNQEGLGALNSTDTQYF	TGTGCCAGCAGCAACCAAGAGGGACTAGGAGCCCTTAATTCCACAGATACGCAGTATTTT
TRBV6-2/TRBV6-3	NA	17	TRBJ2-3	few	CASSYSRQGGSTDTQYF	TGTGCCAGCAGTTACTCGAGACAGGGAGGTTCCACAGATACGCAGTATTTT
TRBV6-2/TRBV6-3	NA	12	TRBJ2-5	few	CASSYSGETQYF	TGTGCCAGCAGTTACTCCGGTGAGACCCAGTACTTC
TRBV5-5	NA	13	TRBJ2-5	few	CASSLGVKETQYF	TGTGCCAGCAGCTTGGGGGTCAAAGAGACCCAGTACTTC
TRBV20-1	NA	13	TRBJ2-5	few	CSASGEYQETQYF	TGCAGTGCTAGCGGGGAGTACCAAGAGACCCAGTACTTC
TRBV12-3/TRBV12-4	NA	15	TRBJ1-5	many	CASSFTAPSNQPQHF	TGTGCCAGCAGTTTTACGGCCCCTAGCAATCAGCCCCAGCATTTT
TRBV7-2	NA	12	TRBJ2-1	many	CASSLGWNEQFF	TGTGCCAGCAGCTTAGGCTGGAATGAGCAGTTCTTC
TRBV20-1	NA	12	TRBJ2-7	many	CSAPDRTYEQYF	TGCAGTGCTCCCGACAGGACCTACGAGCAGTACTTC
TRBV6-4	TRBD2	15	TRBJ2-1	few	CASSAGTSGPNEQFF	TGTGCCAGCAGTGCCGGGACTAGCGGGCCCAATGAGCAGTTCTTC
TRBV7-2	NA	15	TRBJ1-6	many	CASSATSSYNSPLHF	TGTGCCAGCAGCGCGACAAGCTCCTATAATTCACCCCTCCACTTT
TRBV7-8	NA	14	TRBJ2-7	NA	CASSLALADYEQYF	TGTGCCAGCAGCTTAGCGCTGGCGGACTACGAGCAGTACTTC
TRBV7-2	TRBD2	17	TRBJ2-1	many	CASSPPGLAGGGNEQFF	TGTGCCAGCAGCCCTCCGGGACTAGCGGGAGGGGGTAATGAGCAGTTCTTC
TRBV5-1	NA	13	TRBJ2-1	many	CASSWGLQGEQFF	TGCGCCAGCAGCTGGGGACTTCAGGGTGAGCAGTTCTTC
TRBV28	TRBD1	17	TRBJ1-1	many	CASSPPGTGRGGTEAFF	TGTGCCAGCAGTCCCCCCGGGACAGGGAGAGGTGGCACTGAAGCTTTCTTT
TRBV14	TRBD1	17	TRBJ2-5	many	CASSQDRDRDFQETQYF	TGTGCCAGCAGCCAAGACCGGGACAGGGACTTCCAAGAGACCCAGTACTTC
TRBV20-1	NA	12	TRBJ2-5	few	CSAPGSVETQYF	TGCAGTGCCCCCGGGAGTGTGGAGACCCAGTACTTC
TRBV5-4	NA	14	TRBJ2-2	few	CASSRSGNTGELFF	TGTGCCAGCAGCCGAAGCGGGAACACCGGGGAGCTGTTTTTT
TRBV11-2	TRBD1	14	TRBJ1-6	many	CASSSGQGHSPLHF	TGTGCCAGCAGCTCCGGACAGGGTCATTCACCCCTCCACTTT
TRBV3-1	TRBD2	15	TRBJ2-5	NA	CASSPTSGGGETQYF	TGTGCCAGCAGCCCTACTAGCGGGGGGGGAGAGACCCAGTACTTC
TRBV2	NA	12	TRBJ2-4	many	CASSEELLIQYF	TGTGCCAGCAGTGAAGAACTACTCATTCAGTACTTC
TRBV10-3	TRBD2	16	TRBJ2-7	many	CAISRRGLAGVNEQYF	TGTGCCATCAGCCGTCGAGGACTAGCGGGAGTGAACGAGCAGTACTTC
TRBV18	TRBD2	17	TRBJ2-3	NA	CASSPLPGSGSTDTQYF	TGTGCCAGCTCACCACTACCGGGTAGCGGGAGCACAGATACGCAGTATTTT
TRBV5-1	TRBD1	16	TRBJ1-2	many	CASSRSTNDRDGGYTF	TGCGCCAGCAGCAGGTCCACCAACGACAGGGATGGGGGCTACACCTTC
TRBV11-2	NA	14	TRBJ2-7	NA	CASSPLVGAGEQYF	TGTGCCAGCAGCCCACTCGTGGGGGCGGGGGAGCAGTACTTC
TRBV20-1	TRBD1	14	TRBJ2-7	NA	CSAIRTGDNYEQYF	TGCAGTGCCATCAGGACAGGGGACAACTACGAGCAGTACTTC
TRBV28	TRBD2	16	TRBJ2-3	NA	CASRRGLAARTDTQYF	TGTGCCAGCAGGCGGGGACTAGCGGCTCGCACAGATACGCAGTATTTT
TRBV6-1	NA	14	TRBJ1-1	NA	CASRRNAMNTEAFF	TGTGCCAGCAGGCGAAACGCGATGAACACTGAAGCTTTCTTT
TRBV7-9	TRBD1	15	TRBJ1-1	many	CASSPSIGQVAEAFF	TGTGCCAGCAGCCCCTCAATCGGACAGGTAGCGGAAGCTTTCTTT
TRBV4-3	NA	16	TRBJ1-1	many	CASSQEVRGYNTEAFF	TGCGCCAGCAGCCAGGAGGTTAGGGGGTATAACACTGAAGCTTTCTTT
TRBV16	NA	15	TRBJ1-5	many	CASSQIRGSNQPQHF	TGTGCCAGCAGCCAAATCAGGGGTAGCAATCAGCCCCAGCATTTT
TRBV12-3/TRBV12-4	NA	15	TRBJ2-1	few	CASSQDGSSYNEQFF	TGTGCCAGCAGTCAAGACGGGAGCTCCTACAATGAGCAGTTCTTC
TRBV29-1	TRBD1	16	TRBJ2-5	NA	CSVGIHRGPPRETQYF	TGCAGCGTAGGGATTCACAGGGGCCCACCAAGGGAGACCCAGTACTTC